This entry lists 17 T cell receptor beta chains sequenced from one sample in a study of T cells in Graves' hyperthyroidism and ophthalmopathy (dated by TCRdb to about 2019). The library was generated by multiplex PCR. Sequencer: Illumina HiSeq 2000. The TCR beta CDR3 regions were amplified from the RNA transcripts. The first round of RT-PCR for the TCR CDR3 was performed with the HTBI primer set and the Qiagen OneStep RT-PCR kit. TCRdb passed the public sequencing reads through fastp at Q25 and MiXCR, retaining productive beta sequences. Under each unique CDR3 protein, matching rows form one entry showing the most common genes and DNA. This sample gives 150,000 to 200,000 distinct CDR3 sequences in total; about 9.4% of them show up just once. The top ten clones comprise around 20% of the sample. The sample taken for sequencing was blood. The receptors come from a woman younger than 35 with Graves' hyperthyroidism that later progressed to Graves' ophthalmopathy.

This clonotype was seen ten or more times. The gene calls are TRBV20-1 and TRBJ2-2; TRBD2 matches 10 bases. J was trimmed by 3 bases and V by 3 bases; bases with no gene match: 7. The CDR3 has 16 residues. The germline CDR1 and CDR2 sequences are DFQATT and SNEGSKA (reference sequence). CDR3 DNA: TGCAGTGCTAGTCCGGTAGCGGGGGGATACACCGGGGAGCTGTTTTTT. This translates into CSASPVAGGYTGELFF.

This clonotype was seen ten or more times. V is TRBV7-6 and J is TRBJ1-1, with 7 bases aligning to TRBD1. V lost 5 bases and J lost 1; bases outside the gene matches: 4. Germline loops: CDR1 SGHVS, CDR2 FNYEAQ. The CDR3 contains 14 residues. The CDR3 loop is CASSPGQANTEAFF. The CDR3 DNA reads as TGTGCCAGCAGCCCCGGACAGGCGAACACTGAAGCTTTCTTT.

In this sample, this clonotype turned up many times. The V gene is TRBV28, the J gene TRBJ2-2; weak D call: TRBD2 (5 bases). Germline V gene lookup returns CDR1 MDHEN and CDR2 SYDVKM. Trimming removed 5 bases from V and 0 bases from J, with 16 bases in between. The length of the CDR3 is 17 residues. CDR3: CASSIPGFTSNTGELFF. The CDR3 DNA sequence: TGTGCCAGCAGTATTCCGGGATTTACATCGAACACCGGGGAGCTGTTTTTT.

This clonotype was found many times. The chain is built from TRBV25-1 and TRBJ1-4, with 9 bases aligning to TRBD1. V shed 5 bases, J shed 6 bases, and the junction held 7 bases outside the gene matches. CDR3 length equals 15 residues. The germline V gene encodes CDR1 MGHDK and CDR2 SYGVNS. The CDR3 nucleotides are TGTGCCAGCAGTTTGATACAGGGGGCGTATGAAAAACTGTTTTTT. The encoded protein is CASSLIQGAYEKLFF.

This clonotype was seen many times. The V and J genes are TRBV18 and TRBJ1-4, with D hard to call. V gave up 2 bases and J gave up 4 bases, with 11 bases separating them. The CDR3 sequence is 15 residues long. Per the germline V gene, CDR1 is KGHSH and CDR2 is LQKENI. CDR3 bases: TGTGCCAGCTCACCATCGAGGAGAATTAATGAAAAACTGTTTTTT. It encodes CASSPSRRINEKLFF. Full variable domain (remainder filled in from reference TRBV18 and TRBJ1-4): NAGVMQNPRHLVRRRGQEARLRCSPMKGHSHVYWYRQLPEEGLKFMVYLQKENIIDESGMPKERFSAEFPKEGPSILRIQQVVRGDSAAYFCASSPSRRINEKLFFGSGTQLSVL.

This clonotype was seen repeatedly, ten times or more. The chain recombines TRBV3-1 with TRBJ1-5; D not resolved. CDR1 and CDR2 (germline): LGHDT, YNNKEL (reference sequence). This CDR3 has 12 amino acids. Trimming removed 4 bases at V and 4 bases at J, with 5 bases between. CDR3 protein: CASSRGNQPQHF. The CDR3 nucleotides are TGTGCCAGCAGCCGAGGGAATCAGCCCCAGCATTTT.

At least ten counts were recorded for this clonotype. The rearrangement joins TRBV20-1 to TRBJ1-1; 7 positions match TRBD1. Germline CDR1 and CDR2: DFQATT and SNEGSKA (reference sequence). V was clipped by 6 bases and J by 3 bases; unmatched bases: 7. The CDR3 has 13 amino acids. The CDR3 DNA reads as TGCAGTGCGCAAGGGGGCAGGGACACTGAAGCTTTCTTT. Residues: CSAQGGRDTEAFF.

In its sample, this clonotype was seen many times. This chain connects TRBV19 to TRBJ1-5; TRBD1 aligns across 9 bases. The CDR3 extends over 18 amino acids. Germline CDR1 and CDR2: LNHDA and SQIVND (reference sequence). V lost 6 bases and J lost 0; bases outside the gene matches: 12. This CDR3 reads CASRYRDRVYVSNQPQHF. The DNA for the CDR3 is TGTGCCAGTAGATACCGGGACAGGGTTTATGTTAGCAATCAGCCCCAGCATTTT.

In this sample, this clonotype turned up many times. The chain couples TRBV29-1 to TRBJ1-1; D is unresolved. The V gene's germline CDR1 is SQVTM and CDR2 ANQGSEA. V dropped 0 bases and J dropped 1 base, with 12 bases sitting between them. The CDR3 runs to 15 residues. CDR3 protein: CSVEDGRTSNTEAFF. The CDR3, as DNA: TGCAGCGTTGAAGATGGGAGGACCTCGAACACTGAAGCTTTCTTT. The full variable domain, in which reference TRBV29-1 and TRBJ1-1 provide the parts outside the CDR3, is SAVISQKPSRDICQRGTSLTIQCQVDSQVTMMFWYRQQPGQSLTLIATANQGSEATYESGFVIDKFPISRPNLTFSTLTVSNMSPEDSSIYLCSVEDGRTSNTEAFFGQGTRLTVV.

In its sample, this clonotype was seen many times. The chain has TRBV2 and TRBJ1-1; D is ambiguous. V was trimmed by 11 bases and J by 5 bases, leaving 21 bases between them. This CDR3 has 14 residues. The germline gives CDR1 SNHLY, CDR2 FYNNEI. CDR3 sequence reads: CASRAGTLGTEAFF. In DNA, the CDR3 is TGTGCCTCGAGGGCAGGAACTTTGGGGACTGAAGCTTTCTTT.

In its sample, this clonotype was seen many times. This CDR3 reads CASSAEDRGHNQPQHF. In DNA, the CDR3 is TGTGCCAGCAGTGCCGAGGACAGGGGACACAATCAGCCCCAGCATTTT. The chain couples TRBV6-1 to TRBJ1-5; TRBD1 matches at 9 bases. The V gene's germline CDR1 is MNHNS and CDR2 SASEGT. The CDR3 consists of 16 residues. V shed 4 bases, J shed 3 bases, and the junction held 7 bases outside the gene matches.

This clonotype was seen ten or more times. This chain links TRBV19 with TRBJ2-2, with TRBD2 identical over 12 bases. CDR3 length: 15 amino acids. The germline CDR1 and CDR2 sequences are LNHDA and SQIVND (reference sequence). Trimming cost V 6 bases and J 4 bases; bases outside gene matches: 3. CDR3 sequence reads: CASRTSGRSTGELFF. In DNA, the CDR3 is TGTGCCAGTAGAACTAGCGGGAGGAGCACCGGGGAGCTGTTTTTT. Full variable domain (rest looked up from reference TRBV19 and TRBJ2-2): DGGITQSPKYLFRKEGQNVTLSCEQNLNHDAMYWYRQDPGQGLRLIYYSQIVNDFQKGDIAEGYSVSREKKESFPLTVTSAQKNPTAFYLCASRTSGRSTGELFFGEGSRLTVL.

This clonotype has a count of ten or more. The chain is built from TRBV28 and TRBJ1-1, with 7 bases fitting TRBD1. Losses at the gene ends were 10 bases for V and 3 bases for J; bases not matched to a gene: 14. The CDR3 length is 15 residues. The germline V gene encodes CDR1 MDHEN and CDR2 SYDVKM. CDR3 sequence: CATLKRGRRDTEAFF. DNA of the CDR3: TGTGCCACCCTTAAAAGGGGGCGTCGGGACACTGAAGCTTTCTTT.

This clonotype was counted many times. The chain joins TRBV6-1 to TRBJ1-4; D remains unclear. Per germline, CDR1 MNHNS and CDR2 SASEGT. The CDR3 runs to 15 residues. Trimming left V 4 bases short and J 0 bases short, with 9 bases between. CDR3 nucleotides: TGTGCCAGCAGTGGCCGGGCCGCAACTAATGAAAAACTGTTTTTT. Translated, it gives CASSGRAATNEKLFF.

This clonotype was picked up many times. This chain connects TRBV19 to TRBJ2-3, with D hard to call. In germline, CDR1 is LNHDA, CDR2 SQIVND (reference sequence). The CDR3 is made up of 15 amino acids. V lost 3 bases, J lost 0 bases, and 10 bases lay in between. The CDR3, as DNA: TGTGCCAGTAGTATTACAATAACTAGCACAGATACGCAGTATTTT. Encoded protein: CASSITITSTDTQYF.

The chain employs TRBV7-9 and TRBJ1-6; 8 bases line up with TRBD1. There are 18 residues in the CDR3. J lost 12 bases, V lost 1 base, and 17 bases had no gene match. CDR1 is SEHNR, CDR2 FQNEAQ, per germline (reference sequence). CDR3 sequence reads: CASSLVPAGTGLHLPLHF. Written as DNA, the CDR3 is TGTGCCAGCAGCTTAGTACCCGCCGGGACAGGATTGCATTTACCCCTCCACTTT.

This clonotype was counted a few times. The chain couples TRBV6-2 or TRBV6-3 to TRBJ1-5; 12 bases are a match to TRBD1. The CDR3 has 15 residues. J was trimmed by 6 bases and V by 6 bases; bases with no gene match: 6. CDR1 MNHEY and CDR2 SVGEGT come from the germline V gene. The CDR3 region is CASRSGTGGFQPQHF. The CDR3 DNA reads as TGTGCCAGCAGGTCCGGGACAGGGGGCTTTCAGCCCCAGCATTTT.